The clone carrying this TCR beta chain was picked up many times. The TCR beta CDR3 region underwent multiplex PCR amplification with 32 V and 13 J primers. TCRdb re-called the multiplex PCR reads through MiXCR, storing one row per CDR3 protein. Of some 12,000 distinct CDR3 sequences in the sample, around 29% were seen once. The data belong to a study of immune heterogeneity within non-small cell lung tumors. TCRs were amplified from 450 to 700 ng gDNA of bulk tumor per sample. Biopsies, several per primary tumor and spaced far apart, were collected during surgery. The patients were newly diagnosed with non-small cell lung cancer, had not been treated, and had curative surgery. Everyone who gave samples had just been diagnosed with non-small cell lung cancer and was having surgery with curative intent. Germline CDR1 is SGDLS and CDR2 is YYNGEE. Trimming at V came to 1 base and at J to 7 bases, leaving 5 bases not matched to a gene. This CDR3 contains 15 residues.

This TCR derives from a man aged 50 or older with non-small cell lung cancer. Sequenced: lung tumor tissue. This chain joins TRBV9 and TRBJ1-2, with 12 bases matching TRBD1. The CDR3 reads CASSVRTGQGAGYTF. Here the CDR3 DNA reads TGTGCCAGCAGCGTACGAACGGGACAGGGGGCTGGCTACACCTTC.